The clone carrying this TCR beta chain was observed a single time. The antigen is unknown. V shed 4 bases and J 8 bases; nucleotides not matched to a gene: 10. The CDR3 sequence is 15 residues long. Germline V gene lookup returns CDR1 SGHKS and CDR2 YYEKEE (reference sequence). This record comes from a study of healthy donors' naive CD4 and CD8 T cells. Notes on the study in general: Positive CDR3 charge linked to CD4+ cells, negative to CD8+ cells.

TCR libraries were built from around 0.45 ug of total RNA by linear amplification. MiXCR was run by TCRdb on the reads, yielding one entry per CDR3 protein. The sample carries around 200,000 distinct CDR3 sequences, 65% to 75% recorded once. The specimen sequenced was naive CD4+ and CD8+ T cells sorted from blood, pooled from several donors. This chain links TRBV5-5 with TRBJ2-1, with 9 nucleotides matching TRBD1. The source is a pool of human donors in good health; the sample pools cells from several healthy donors. The CDR3 DNA is TGTGCCAGCAGCAGCGGACAGGGGAATACCGATGAGCAGTTCTTC. Translated: CASSSGQGNTDEQFF.